What follows are 10 T cell receptor beta chains derived from one specimen sequenced in a study of blood T cell repertoires in COVID-19. Profiling relied on immunoSEQ multiplex PCR, and the TCRdb table lists in-frame clones only, not all of them. This sample yields 200,000 to 300,000 clones, of which around four fifths are seen a single time; 4.2% belongs to the top ten. The sample comprised peripheral blood. The receptors come from a man aged 55 to 70 with acute or convalescent COVID-19.

The chain has TRBV11-2 and TRBJ2-2, with 7 bases identical to TRBD1. In germline, CDR1 is SGHAT, CDR2 FQNNGV. V was clipped by 5 bases and J by 0 bases; unmatched bases: 3. CDR3 length equals 15 residues. The CDR3 bases are TGTGCCAGCAGCCCCGGGACAGCGAACACCGGGGAGCTGTTTTTT. This encodes CASSPGTANTGELFF. The full variable domain, completed using reference TRBV11-2 and TRBJ2-2, is EAGVAQSPRYKIIEKRQSVAFWCNPISGHATLYWYQQILGQGPKLLIQFQNNGVVDDSQLPKDRFSAERLKGVDSTLKIQPAKLEDSAVYLCASSPGTANTGELFFGEGSRLTVL.

J is TRBJ1-2 and V is TRBV4-2, with D uncertain. This CDR3 comprises 14 residues. Between the trimmed V and J ends, which lost 6 bases and 4 bases, there was a span of 15 bases. The V gene's germline CDR1 is LGHNA and CDR2 YNFKEQ. The CDR3 region has the DNA TGTGCCAGCAGGGATGGCTTTAGAGGCTATGGCTACACCTTC. Translating it yields CASRDGFRGYGYTF.

The CDR3 DNA is TGTGCCAGCAGCCCCACAGGGGACCCTACCACAGATACGCAGTATTTT. It yields the protein CASSPTGDPTTDTQYF. The gene calls are TRBV5-4 and TRBJ2-3, with 7 positions matching TRBD1. The CDR3 covers 16 residues. Trimming removed 4 bases from V and 2 bases from J; junction bases left unmatched: 10. In germline, CDR1 is SGHNT, CDR2 YYREEE (reference sequence).

The chain recombines TRBV7-2 with TRBJ2-7, with TRBD2 identical over 10 bases. The CDR3 totals 16 residues. V gave up 0 bases and J gave up 3 bases; unmatched junction bases: 5. The germline V gene has CDR1 SGHTA and CDR2 FQGNSA. The CDR3, as DNA: TGTGCCAGCAGCTTAGCGTTAAGCGGGGGGGTCTACGAGCAGTACTTC. Translated, it gives CASSLALSGGVYEQYF.

Remarks on this clone: Other DNA sequences in the same sample also yield this CDR3. The CDR3 DNA reads as TGTGCCAGCAGCCAAGGGACTAGTTTCGGTGAGCAGTTCTTC. Translation gives CASSQGTSFGEQFF. The chain carries TRBV3-1 (or the pseudogene TRBV3-2) and TRBJ2-1, with TRBD2 identical over 7 bases. This CDR3 has 14 amino acids. Germline V gene lookup returns CDR1 LGHDT and CDR2 YNNKEL (reference sequence). The V gene end was trimmed by 1 base and the J gene end by 9 bases; junction bases not matched to a gene: 6.

The chain uses TRBV4-2 and TRBJ1-4, with 9 bases matching TRBD1. V lost 0 bases to trimming and J lost 4 bases; unmatched junction nucleotides: 3. The CDR3 totals 16 residues. In germline, CDR1 is LGHNA, CDR2 YNFKEQ. The DNA of the CDR3 is TGTGCCAGCAGCCAAGATTGGGGACAGGGTAATGAAAAACTGTTTTTT. Residues: CASSQDWGQGNEKLFF.

In DNA form, the CDR3 reads TGTGCCAGTAGCCTTGGACAGGGGGTACAGACCGAGCAGTACTTC. As protein: CASSLGQGVQTEQYF. The chain joins TRBV19 to TRBJ2-7; 10 bases align to TRBD1. There are 15 residues in the CDR3. After removal of 6 bases from V and 6 bases from J, the junction contained 11 bases not matched to a gene. Germline CDR1 is LNHDA and CDR2 is SQIVND (reference sequence).

This chain joins TRBV6-6 and TRBJ2-1; the D gene is possibly TRBD1 (5 bases). Looked up from germline, CDR1 is MNHNY and CDR2 is SVGAGI (reference sequence). V was cut by 7 bases and J by 7 bases, with 5 bases left in between. CDR3 length: 10 amino acids. DNA of the CDR3: TGTGCCAGCAAGGGGAATGAGCAGTTCTTC. This translates into CASKGNEQFF.

J is TRBJ1-1 and V is TRBV5-1; D is perhaps TRBD1 (5 bases). The CDR3 extends over 12 amino acids. Deletions cut 4 bases from V and 8 bases from J, with 12 bases between. Germline loops: CDR1 SGHRS, CDR2 YFSETQ. The CDR3 region is CASSISTVEAFF. The CDR3, as DNA: TGCGCCAGCAGCATATCGACAGTCGAAGCTTTCTTT.

CDR3 coding DNA: TGTGCCAGCAGTTACGGAGCGACAGGGCGGGAAGCTTTCTTT. Its protein product is CASSYGATGREAFF. The rearrangement uses TRBV6-5 and TRBJ1-1, with TRBD1 identical over 7 bases. V was pared by 2 bases and J by 8 bases, with 8 bases of the junction left unmatched. This CDR3 has 14 amino acids. Germline CDR1 and CDR2: MNHEY and SVGAGI.